The clone carrying this T cell receptor beta chain was counted once. The antigen is not known. The data were obtained in a study of Ad26.COV2.S vaccination and SARS-CoV-2 variants. Study context: The study gave Ad26.COV2.S intramuscularly, once or twice 56 days apart.

Points from the study as a whole: Vaccinees displayed broader spike-specific TCR repertoires than placebo recipients. Analyses of TCR breadth and depth may have underestimated total T cell responses. There was reportedly substantial breadth in spike-specific CD8+ and CD4+ T cell responses after vaccination.

Profiled with immunoSEQ multiplex PCR; TCRdb holds only in-frame clones, not every one. This table holds about 350,000 clones, 88% found once. Treatment here: some 20 received Ad26.COV2.S at low or high dose, single or two shots; about 5 received placebo; per-sample allocation not given. All samples were drawn on day 63, counting from the first vaccine or placebo injection. Trimming took 0 bases from V and 5 from J, leaving 13 bases between them. CDR1 and CDR2 (germline): LNHNV, YYDKDF (reference sequence). CDR3 length equals 16 residues. This sequence was found in a person between 18 and 59 years old who received the Ad26.COV2.S COVID-19 vaccine or a placebo. The source material was peripheral blood, sampled in a trial of Ad26.COV2.S vaccine versus placebo. V gene TRBV15 combines with J gene TRBJ2-2; weak D call: TRBD1 (6 bases). CDR3 nucleotide sequence: TGTGCCACCAGCAGAGATCGTACAGGGAGAACCGGGGAGCTGTTTTTT. Translating it yields CATSRDRTGRTGELFF.